This passage covers 22 T cell receptor beta chains from one sample sequenced in a study of shared clonotypes between healthy human individuals (dated by TCRdb to the early 2020s). Library preparation employed the immunoSEQ multiplex PCR assay. As stored in TCRdb, this immuneACCESS dataset retains in-frame rearrangements with V and J assigned. A fraction of the clones does not appear; measured against another copy, unresolved V genes explain less than half of the discrepancy, and the remainder lacks a known reason. In all, the sample holds 550,000 to 600,000 clones, and about 80% of those were seen once. The top ten hold more than 10% of the sample. The sequenced sample consisted of PBMCs. These receptors came from a woman aged 40 to 50 in good health. Some clones in this sample may be carry-over from other donors' samples.

The chain uses TRBV9 and TRBJ2-5; TRBD2 matches 8 bases. Trimming at V came to 0 bases and at J to 5 bases, leaving 9 bases not matched to a gene. CDR3 length: 16 residues. Germline V gene lookup returns CDR1 SGDLS and CDR2 YYNGEE. DNA of the CDR3: TGTGCCAGCAGCGTAGGGGCAGCGGGAGTACAGGAGACCCAGTACTTC. This translates into CASSVGAAGVQETQYF.

The chain couples TRBV7-8 to TRBJ2-7, with D possibly matching TRBD2 (6 bases). Trimming cost V 5 bases and J 9 bases, with 20 bases left between them. The CDR3 is 14 residues long. Germline V gene data show CDR1 as SGHVS and CDR2 as FQNEAQ. CDR3 loop: CASSITGTPRMQYF. In DNA form, the CDR3 reads TGTGCCAGCAGCATTACCGGGACTCCGAGGATGCAGTACTTC. The variable domain in full, with the rest retrieved from reference TRBV7-8 and TRBJ2-7, is GAGVSQSPRYKVAKRGQDVALRCDPISGHVSLFWYQQALGQGPEFLTYFQNEAQLDKSGLPSDRFFAERPEGSVSTLKIQRTQQEDSAVYLCASSITGTPRMQYFGPGTRLTVT.

The CDR3 DNA sequence: TGTGCCAGCAGCTGGGGTGAAAAACTGTTTTTT. This codes for CASSWGEKLFF. V gene TRBV7-9 combines with J gene TRBJ1-4; D not resolved. The CDR3 length is 11 residues. V was clipped by 4 bases and J by 7 bases, with 4 bases between them. Germline CDR1 and CDR2: SEHNR and FQNEAQ (reference sequence).

CDR3: CASSFRDRGGYTF. CDR3 nucleotide sequence: TGTGCCAGCAGTTTCCGGGACAGGGGTGGCTACACCTTC. V usage is TRBV27 and J usage is TRBJ1-2; 10 nucleotides line up with TRBD1. V shed 3 bases, J shed 7 bases, and the junction held 2 bases outside the gene matches. CDR1 MNHEY and CDR2 SMNVEV come from the germline V gene (reference sequence). The CDR3 consists of 13 residues.

V and J are TRBV6-1 and TRBJ1-1, with D maybe TRBD1 (6 bases). The CDR3 contains 14 residues. CDR1 MNHNS and CDR2 SASEGT come from the germline V gene. With 2 bases removed from V and 1 base from J, the gap between germline ends came to 8 bases. The CDR3: CASSETGTNTEAFF. The DNA of the CDR3 is TGTGCCAGCAGTGAAACAGGGACGAACACTGAAGCTTTCTTT.

The chain employs TRBV7-3 and TRBJ2-4; tentatively, D is TRBD2 (6 bases). The V end lost 6 bases, the J end lost 6 bases, and 18 bases lay between the germline ends. This CDR3 spans 15 amino acids. CDR1 and CDR2 from the germline V gene are SGHTA and FQGTGA. CDR3 sequence reads: CASSPLGGRGNIQYF. CDR3 DNA sequence: TGTGCCAGCAGTCCTCTCGGGGGACGAGGAAACATTCAGTACTTC.

Points on this clone: The sample contains more than one DNA sequence encoding this CDR3. The chain recombines TRBV4-3 with TRBJ2-2, with D perhaps matching TRBD2 (5 bases). Germline CDR1 reads LGHNA; CDR2 reads YSLEER. V was clipped by 0 bases and J by 0 bases, with 8 bases between them. CDR3 length: 16 amino acids. Here the CDR3 DNA reads TGCGCCAGCAGCCAAGAGGCGGGCCCGAACACCGGGGAGCTGTTTTTT. It codes for CASSQEAGPNTGELFF.

This chain connects TRBV6-4 to TRBJ2-5; 7 bases fit TRBD1. The CDR3 sequence is 14 residues long. The germline V gene has CDR1 MRHNA and CDR2 SNTAGT. The junction had 3 bases not matched to a gene; V was cut back by 3 bases and J by 2 bases. CDR3 sequence: CASSERGQQETQYF. CDR3 coding DNA: TGTGCCAGCAGTGAAAGGGGACAGCAAGAGACCCAGTACTTC.

This rearrangement joins TRBV4-1 to TRBJ1-1; a weak D match, TRBD1 (5 bases). This CDR3 comprises 14 residues. Germline-derived CDR1 and CDR2 are MGHRA and YSYEKL. V shed 5 bases and J shed 3 bases, with 13 bases lying between them. The CDR3 reads CASSLFRGYTEAFF. The CDR3 nucleotides are TGCGCCAGCAGCTTATTTCGGGGGTACACTGAAGCTTTCTTT.

The chain links TRBV6-5 to TRBJ1-5, with D unresolved. V lost 2 bases and J lost 7, with 6 bases in between. CDR3 length: 12 amino acids. Germline-derived CDR1 and CDR2 are MNHEY and SVGAGI. The CDR3, as DNA: TGTGCCAGCAGTTACGTAGAACAGCCCCAGCATTTT. Translated: CASSYVEQPQHF.

The J gene is TRBJ2-2, the V gene TRBV30; D is uncertain. V lost 5 bases and J lost 8, with 6 bases in between. Looked up from germline, CDR1 is GTSNPN and CDR2 is SVGIG (reference sequence). CDR3 size: 10 residues. CDR3 loop: CAWAGGELFF. DNA for the CDR3: TGTGCCTGGGCCGGAGGGGAGCTGTTTTTT.

Many counts were recorded for this clone. The gene calls are TRBV5-8 and TRBJ2-2; tentative D call: TRBD2 (5 bases). Germline CDR1 SGHTS, CDR2 YDEGEE. The CDR3 length is 15 residues. Trimming took off 4 bases at V and 3 bases at J, with 13 bases between the two ends. For the CDR3, the DNA is TGTGCCAGCAGCCCTCTAGCTAGGGACACCGGGGAGCTGTTTTTT. This translates into CASSPLARDTGELFF.

The genes are TRBV9 and TRBJ1-1; D is uncertain. V lost 0 bases to trimming and J lost 9 bases, with 9 bases between them. The CDR3 has 12 amino acids. CDR1 SGDLS and CDR2 YYNGEE come from the germline V gene. CDR3 nucleotides: TGTGCCAGCAGCGTAGCCCTGGGAAAAGCTTTCTTT. Its translation is CASSVALGKAFF.

This chain joins TRBV19 and TRBJ1-2; D unresolved. This CDR3 comprises 14 residues. CDR1 and CDR2 from the germline V gene are LNHDA and SQIVND (reference sequence). Trimming pared 6 bases from V and 1 base from J, leaving 12 bases between. CDR3 in amino acids: CASREISGNYGYTF. As DNA, the CDR3 is TGTGCCAGTAGGGAGATTTCGGGTAACTATGGCTACACCTTC.

The chain employs TRBV27 and TRBJ2-4; D ambiguous. V lost 3 bases and J lost 4, with 7 bases in between. The CDR3 totals 13 residues. Germline V gives CDR1 MNHEY, CDR2 SMNVEV (reference sequence). CDR3 coding DNA: TGTGCCAGCAGTTTTCGGCAGAAAAACATTCAGTACTTC. It encodes CASSFRQKNIQYF.

This sequence joins TRBV18 and TRBJ1-5, with 12 bases matching TRBD1. The ends lost 3 bases at V and 10 bases at J; junction bases unmatched: 10. From germline, CDR1 is KGHSH and CDR2 LQKENI. The CDR3 runs to 16 residues. The CDR3 protein is CASSPEGQGAPNPQHF. In nucleotides, the CDR3 is TGTGCCAGCTCACCGGAGGGACAGGGGGCTCCCAACCCCCAGCATTTT.

This clone was detected once. V and J are TRBV6-5 and TRBJ1-2; 7 bases map to TRBD1. This CDR3 has 13 amino acids. The V gene's germline CDR1 is MNHEY and CDR2 SVGAGI. Trimming removed 5 bases from V and 4 bases from J; junction bases left unmatched: 4. CDR3 DNA: TGTGCCAGCAGTGGCGGGACAGTCTATGGCTACACCTTC. Translated, it gives CASSGGTVYGYTF.

This clone appeared a single time. This sequence joins TRBV30 and TRBJ1-1; possible D gene TRBD1, 6 bases. Per the germline V gene, CDR1 is GTSNPN and CDR2 is SVGIG (reference sequence). This CDR3 comprises 17 residues. The V end was cut by 3 bases, the J end by 0 bases, with 20 bases between. The CDR3 sequence: CAWRIGGGGWMNTEAFF. Written as DNA, the CDR3 is TGTGCCTGGAGGATAGGGGGGGGAGGATGGATGAACACTGAAGCTTTCTTT.

This rearrangement joins TRBV9 to TRBJ2-1, with 8 nucleotides matching TRBD2. This CDR3 region has 19 residues. Looked up from germline, CDR1 is SGDLS and CDR2 is YYNGEE. V lost 3 bases to trimming and J lost 3 bases; unmatched junction nucleotides: 17. CDR3 nucleotides: TGTGCCAGCAGCGACCGGGGGCCTCAGCGGGAGTTGTTCTACAATGAGCAGTTCTTC. This sequence encodes CASSDRGPQRELFYNEQFF.

This clone was observed a handful of times. A junction boundary mismatches the germline segment, possibly from a read error. The V and J genes are TRBV7-7 and TRBJ2-5; TRBD2 matches 11 bases. The CDR3 contains 17 residues. The germline V gene encodes CDR1 SSHAT and CDR2 FNYEAQ (reference sequence). The CDR3: CASSSLTSGRGQETQYF. CDR3 DNA sequence: TGTGCTAGCAGCTCCTTAACTAGCGGGAGAGGTCAAGAGACCCAGTACTTC.

V gene TRBV5-1 combines with J gene TRBJ2-1; 7 bases align to TRBD2. This CDR3 spans 17 amino acids. Germline CDR1 and CDR2: SGHRS and YFSETQ. V was pared by 0 bases and J by 7 bases, with 13 bases of the junction left unmatched. CDR3 residues: CASSLGVGFGEGNEQFF. In DNA form, the CDR3 reads TGCGCCAGCAGCTTGGGAGTTGGTTTTGGGGAGGGGAATGAGCAGTTCTTC.

The chain uses TRBV7-8 and TRBJ2-1; either TRBD1 or TRBD2 may supply D (5 bases each). Germline V gene lookup returns CDR1 SGHVS and CDR2 FQNEAQ. Deletions cut 5 bases from V and 2 bases from J, with 13 bases between. This CDR3 has 15 residues. The CDR3 here is CASSLDGATYNEQFF. CDR3 nucleotides: TGTGCCAGCAGCCTAGACGGGGCTACCTACAATGAGCAGTTCTTC.